The 27 T cell receptor beta chains reported below all come from one sample, sequenced in a study of beta chain features in type 1 diabetes. cDNA synthesis used the whole RNA isolate, giving expressed TCRB sequences. Assay: immunoSEQ multiplex PCR; the TCRdb copy retains only in-frame clones and omits some. Of around 450,000 clones in the sample, roughly 11% are singletons; the top ten hold 0.046%. The sequenced material came from naive CD4+ T cells from blood. These receptors were collected from a woman aged 18 to 35 in good health.

The chain combines TRBV6-5 with TRBJ2-3; TRBD2 agrees at 13 bases. The V gene end was trimmed by 5 bases and the J gene end by 3 bases; junction bases not matched to a gene: 2. This CDR3 comprises 15 residues. Per germline, CDR1 MNHEY and CDR2 SVGAGI. The CDR3: CASSMTSGRTDTQYF. CDR3 in DNA: TGTGCCAGCAGTATGACTAGCGGGAGGACAGATACGCAGTATTTT.

This clone was seen a handful of times. Here the CDR3 DNA reads TGTGCCAGCAGCCTCGCCGGACAGGTCTATGGCTACACCTTC. Its protein is CASSLAGQVYGYTF. V is TRBV7-2 and J is TRBJ1-2; 7 bases agree with TRBD1. Losses at the gene ends were 5 bases for V and 4 bases for J; bases not matched to a gene: 7. CDR1 SGHTA and CDR2 FQGNSA come from the germline V gene. The CDR3 spans 14 residues.

A few counts support this clone. This chain links TRBV10-3 with TRBJ1-1; D is possibly TRBD1 (5 bases). Trimming shortened V by 6 bases and J by 0 bases, and 8 bases separated the two germline ends. Germline lookup yields CDR1 ENHRY and CDR2 SYGVKD. This CDR3 is 13 amino acids long. CDR3 coding DNA: TGTGCCATCAGCAGGGAAATGAACACTGAAGCTTTCTTT. Its protein is CAISREMNTEAFF.

There are a few counts of this clone. This chain links TRBV7-2 with TRBJ2-3; tentative D call: TRBD1 (5 bases). CDR1 SGHTA and CDR2 FQGNSA come from the germline V gene. Trimming removed 5 bases from V and 2 bases from J, with 11 bases in between. The CDR3 is made up of 14 amino acids. The CDR3 region has the DNA TGTGCCAGCAGCGCGACAGTTACCACAGATACGCAGTATTTT. It is translated as CASSATVTTDTQYF. The complete variable domain, with remaining parts taken from reference TRBV7-2 and TRBJ2-3, reads GAGVSQSPSNKVTEKGKDVELRCDPISGHTALYWYRQSLGQGLEFLIYFQGNSAPDKSGLPSDRFSAERTGGSVSTLTIQRTQQEDSAVYLCASSATVTTDTQYFGPGTRLTVL.

This clone turned up a few times. The chain has TRBV7-9 and TRBJ1-1; TRBD1 matches at 7 bases. This CDR3 is built from 15 residues. The germline gives CDR1 SEHNR, CDR2 FQNEAQ (reference sequence). Trimming took 1 base from V and 0 from J; bases not matched to a gene: 2. Here the CDR3 reads CASSLVGQLNTEAFF. The CDR3, as DNA: TGTGCCAGCAGCTTAGTGGGACAGCTGAACACTGAAGCTTTCTTT. The full variable domain, with the rest looked up from reference TRBV7-9 and TRBJ1-1, is DTGVSQNPRHKITKRGQNVTFRCDPISEHNRLYWYRQTLGQGPEFLTYFQNEAQLEKSRLLSDRFSAERPKGSFSTLEIQRTEQGDSAMYLCASSLVGQLNTEAFFGQGTRLTVV.

This clone was detected a few times. The chain employs TRBV25-1 and TRBJ2-3, with unresolved D. Germline CDR1 and CDR2: MGHDK and SYGVNS. The V end lost 7 bases, the J end lost 1 base, and 9 bases lay between the germline ends. The CDR3 consists of 13 residues. The CDR3 region has the DNA TGTGCCAGCATTGGGCAGGGCACAGATACGCAGTATTTT. It codes for CASIGQGTDTQYF.

To note about this clone: The same CDR3 is also encoded by other DNA sequences in this sample. V is TRBV15 and J is TRBJ2-7; no reliable D call. The ends were cut back, 0 bases at V and 0 bases at J, with 6 bases in the middle. The CDR3 covers 14 residues. Germline V gene data show CDR1 as LNHNV and CDR2 as YYDKDF (reference sequence). This chain's CDR3 is CATSRERVSYEQYF. In nucleotides, the CDR3 is TGTGCCACCAGCAGAGAACGGGTCTCCTACGAGCAGTACTTC.

The V call is TRBV20-1, the J call TRBJ1-2; D remains ambiguous. The CDR3 covers 11 residues. Germline V lookup: CDR1 DFQATT, CDR2 SNEGSKA (reference sequence). Deletions cut 6 bases from V and 3 bases from J, with 8 bases between. CDR3 residues: CSAERDYGYTF. CDR3 in DNA: TGCAGTGCCGAAAGGGACTATGGCTACACCTTC.

This clone was recorded a few times. J is TRBJ1-2 and V is TRBV29-1, with D uncertain. The CDR3 has 13 residues. Germline CDR1 and CDR2: SQVTM and ANQGSEA. With 6 bases removed from V and 5 bases from J, the gap between germline ends came to 16 bases. The DNA for the CDR3 is TGCAGCGTGTCGGTGGGAGGGTCTTATGGCTACACCTTC. It is translated as CSVSVGGSYGYTF.

Only a few counts were recorded for this clone. This sequence joins TRBV5-1 and TRBJ2-1; D gene ambiguous. The germline CDR1 and CDR2 sequences are SGHRS and YFSETQ. V lost 0 bases to trimming and J lost 10 bases, with 5 bases between them. The CDR3 runs 11 residues. DNA of the CDR3: TGCGCCAGCAGCTTGGATTGGGAGCAGTTCTTC. Its protein product is CASSLDWEQFF. Full variable domain (remainder filled in from reference TRBV5-1 and TRBJ2-1): KAGVTQTPRYLIKTRGQQVTLSCSPISGHRSVSWYQQTPGQGLQFLFEYFSETQRNKGNFPGRFSGRQFSNSRSEMNVSTLELGDSALYLCASSLDWEQFFGPGTRLTVL.

This clone was observed a few times. The chain is built from TRBV7-3 and TRBJ2-7; D unresolved. CDR1 SGHTA and CDR2 FQGTGA come from the germline V gene. The CDR3 is made up of 9 amino acids. The V end was cut by 4 bases, the J end by 5 bases, with 0 bases between. CDR3 in DNA: TGTGCCAGCAGCTACGAGCAGTACGTC. This sequence encodes CASSYEQYV.

This clone turned up a few times. This chain links TRBV7-2 with TRBJ2-7; 11 bases are shared with TRBD2. The V and J ends lost 5 bases and 9 bases, in that order; junction bases with no gene match: 9. CDR3 length equals 14 residues. Germline CDR1 is SGHTA and CDR2 is FQGNSA. The CDR3 is CASSQTSGVFGQYV. CDR3 nucleotides: TGTGCCAGCAGCCAGACTAGCGGGGTGTTCGGGCAGTACGTC.

Regarding this clone: The sample holds other DNA sequences that translate to the same CDR3. The chain recombines TRBV5-1 with TRBJ1-5, with 7 bases matching TRBD1. From germline, CDR1 is SGHRS and CDR2 YFSETQ. The CDR3 length is 14 residues. V lost 4 bases to trimming and J lost 2 bases; unmatched junction nucleotides: 3. The CDR3 protein is CASSLDRGNQPQHF. CDR3 coding DNA: TGCGCCAGCAGCCTAGACAGGGGCAATCAGCCCCAGCATTTT.

This clone turned up a few times. The chain recombines TRBV7-9 with TRBJ2-5; 8 bases match TRBD1. After removal of 5 bases from V and 2 bases from J, the junction contained 1 base not matched to a gene. This CDR3 is 13 amino acids long. Germline loops: CDR1 SEHNR, CDR2 FQNEAQ (reference sequence). CDR3 residues: CASSRTGQETQYF. The CDR3 nucleotides read TGTGCCAGCAGCCGGACAGGGCAAGAGACCCAGTACTTC.

This clone was found a few times. The gene calls are TRBV7-3 and TRBJ1-1; maybe TRBD1 (6 bases). Trimming cost V 4 bases and J 8 bases, with 14 bases left between them. Germline assignment: CDR1 SGHTA and CDR2 FQGTGA. This CDR3 has 13 amino acids. CDR3 amino acids: CASSSLQGTEAFF. CDR3 in DNA: TGTGCCAGCAGCTCGCTACAGGGAACGGAAGCTTTCTTT.

J is TRBJ2-3 and V is TRBV23-1; TRBD1 matches 7 bases. TRBV23-1 is an ORF, with its function uncertain. V lost 2 bases, J lost 6 bases, and 14 bases stayed unmatched. The CDR3 is 17 amino acids. Written as DNA, the CDR3 is TGCGCCAGCAGTCAACCCCAACAGGGGACGGTGAAGGATACGCAGTATTTT. Amino acid sequence: CASSQPQQGTVKDTQYF.

The rearrangement links TRBV5-6 to TRBJ2-2; D remains unclear. V gave up 2 bases and J gave up 1 base, with 9 bases separating them. The CDR3 extends over 15 amino acids. Germline CDR1 SGHDT, CDR2 YYEEEE. In nucleotides, the CDR3 is TGTGCCAGCAGCTTATTGACGGGGAACACCGGGGAGCTGTTTTTT. Its protein is CASSLLTGNTGELFF.

This clone was picked up a small number of times. The V gene is TRBV7-2, the J gene TRBJ2-7; a weak D match, TRBD1 (5 bases). V gave up 2 bases and J gave up 7 bases, with 12 bases separating them. Germline V gene data show CDR1 as SGHTA and CDR2 as FQGNSA. The CDR3 totals 13 residues. CDR3 DNA: TGTGCCAGCAGCTTACGACAGACGGGTGAGCAGTACTTC. Protein product: CASSLRQTGEQYF. Combining the CDR3 with reference TRBV7-2 and TRBJ2-7 gives the whole variable domain GAGVSQSPSNKVTEKGKDVELRCDPISGHTALYWYRQSLGQGLEFLIYFQGNSAPDKSGLPSDRFSAERTGGSVSTLTIQRTQQEDSAVYLCASSLRQTGEQYFGPGTRLTVT.

There are a few counts of this clone. This chain uses TRBV13 with TRBJ2-1, with TRBD2 matching over 8 bases. J gave up 2 bases and V 5 bases, and 11 bases lay outside the gene matches. The CDR3 consists of 17 residues. Germline V gives CDR1 PRHDT, CDR2 FYEKMQ (reference sequence). CDR3 amino acids: CASSLKRGGHTYNEQFF. The DNA of the CDR3 is TGTGCCAGCAGCCTCAAACGGGGGGGCCACACCTACAATGAGCAGTTCTTC.

The chain employs TRBV6-5 and TRBJ2-1; 9 positions match TRBD2. The CDR3 is 15 residues long. Germline V gives CDR1 MNHEY, CDR2 SVGAGI. Trimming cost V 6 bases and J 4 bases; bases outside gene matches: 7. The CDR3 here is CASSLSGRAYNEQFF. Here the CDR3 DNA reads TGTGCCAGCAGCCTTAGCGGGAGAGCTTACAATGAGCAGTTCTTC.

The V and J genes are TRBV5-1 and TRBJ2-7; 8 bases agree with TRBD2. Looked up from germline, CDR1 is SGHRS and CDR2 is YFSETQ. V shed 3 bases, J shed 5 bases, and the junction held 13 bases outside the gene matches. This CDR3 spans 16 amino acids. This CDR3 reads CASSYAATSGTNEQYF. The CDR3 DNA reads as TGCGCCAGCAGCTACGCGGCCACTAGCGGTACCAACGAGCAGTACTTC. The full variable domain, its missing parts supplied by reference TRBV5-1 and TRBJ2-7, is KAGVTQTPRYLIKTRGQQVTLSCSPISGHRSVSWYQQTPGQGLQFLFEYFSETQRNKGNFPGRFSGRQFSNSRSEMNVSTLELGDSALYLCASSYAATSGTNEQYFGPGTRLTVT.

The J gene is TRBJ2-3, the V gene TRBV30, with TRBD1 identical over 8 bases. After removal of 4 bases from V and 4 bases from J, the junction contained 4 bases not matched to a gene. Germline assignment: CDR1 GTSNPN and CDR2 SVGIG (reference sequence). This CDR3 spans 13 amino acids. The CDR3, as DNA: TGTGCCTGGACCAGGGGGCCCGCAGATACGCAGTATTTT. The encoded protein is CAWTRGPADTQYF.

J is TRBJ1-1 and V is TRBV14; D is unclear. This CDR3 spans 17 amino acids. Germline lookup yields CDR1 SGHDN and CDR2 FVKESK. V was shortened by 3 bases and J by 0 bases, with 17 bases between the two germline ends. DNA for the CDR3: TGTGCCAGCAGCCATGGGCGGGATAGGTACATGAACACTGAAGCTTTCTTT. Translating it yields CASSHGRDRYMNTEAFF.

The chain employs TRBV4-1 and TRBJ1-2; D call uncertain. This CDR3 is built from 13 residues. The germline V and J ends were trimmed by 1 base and 1 base, with 4 bases remaining between them. Germline V gene lookup returns CDR1 MGHRA and CDR2 YSYEKL. The CDR3 DNA reads TGCGCCAGCAGCCAAGCATTTAACTATGGCTACACCTTC. This encodes CASSQAFNYGYTF.

The chain employs TRBV19 and TRBJ2-1, with 7 bases aligning to TRBD2. The CDR3 length is 14 residues. CDR1 LNHDA and CDR2 SQIVND come from the germline V gene (reference sequence). J gave up 1 base and V 6 bases, and 3 bases lay outside the gene matches. The CDR3, as DNA: TGTGCCAGTAGGCTGGGACTATCCTACAATGAGCAGTTCTTC. Its protein product is CASRLGLSYNEQFF.

This clone was counted a few times. This chain links TRBV4-1 with TRBJ2-6; 8 nucleotides line up with TRBD1. The CDR3 is 17 amino acids. J gave up 4 bases and V 1 base, and 6 bases lay outside the gene matches. Per germline, CDR1 MGHRA and CDR2 YSYEKL. The CDR3 reads CASSQGQGAQGANVLTF. The CDR3 nucleotides are TGCGCCAGCAGCCAAGGCCAGGGGGCGCAAGGGGCCAACGTCCTGACTTTC.

The chain joins TRBV7-6 to TRBJ2-2; TRBD1 aligns across 7 bases. Germline V lookup: CDR1 SGHVS, CDR2 FNYEAQ. This CDR3 region has 16 residues. Germline trimming cut 3 bases from V and 4 bases from J; bases unmatched to any gene: 8. This CDR3 reads CASSLDRPVSTGELFF. For the CDR3, the DNA is TGTGCCAGCAGCTTGGACAGGCCCGTCTCCACCGGGGAGCTGTTTTTT.